This T cell receptor (beta chain) was recovered during a study of T cell responses to AZD1222 COVID-19 vaccine. Notes on this clone: The target antigen is unknown.

Study-wide results and limits: Variant regions that are unmutated are reportedly the target of nearly half of spike-specific TCRs.

TCRdb keeps only in-frame clones here, not all; method: immunoSEQ multiplex PCR. The sample has roughly 170,000 clones, 94% seen once. Germline lookup yields CDR1 WNHNN and CDR2 SYGVQD (reference sequence). Trimming stripped 6 bases from V and 2 bases from J, with 8 bases between. CDR3 length: 13 residues. The rearrangement links TRBV10-1 to TRBJ2-1, with no clear D. The source was peripheral blood, collected 28 days after the second AZD1222 dose. This TCR was sampled from an adult who received the AZD1222 COVID-19 vaccine. The DNA of the CDR3 is TGCGCCAGCAGCTCAGATCCCTACAATGAGCAGTTCTTC. Translating it yields CASSSDPYNEQFF.